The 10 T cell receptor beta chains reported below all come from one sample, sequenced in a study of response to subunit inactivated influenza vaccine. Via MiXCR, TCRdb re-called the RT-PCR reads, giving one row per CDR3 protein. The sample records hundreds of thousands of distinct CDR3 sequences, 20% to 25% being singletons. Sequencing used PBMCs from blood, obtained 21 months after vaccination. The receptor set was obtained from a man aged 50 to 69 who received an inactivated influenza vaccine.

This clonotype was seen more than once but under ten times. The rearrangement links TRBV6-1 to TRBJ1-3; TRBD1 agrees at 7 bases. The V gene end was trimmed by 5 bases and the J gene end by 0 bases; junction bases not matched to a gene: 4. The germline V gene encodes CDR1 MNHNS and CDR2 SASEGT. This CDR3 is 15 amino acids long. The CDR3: CASSPRQGSGNTIYF. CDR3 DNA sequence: TGTGCCAGCAGTCCGAGACAGGGCTCTGGAAACACCATATATTTT.

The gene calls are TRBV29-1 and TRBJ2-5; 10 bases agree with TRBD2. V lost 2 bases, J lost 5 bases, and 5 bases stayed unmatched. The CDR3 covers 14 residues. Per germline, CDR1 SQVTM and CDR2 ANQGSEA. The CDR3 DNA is TGCAGCGTTGAACGAGCGGGAGGGCTGGAGACCCAGTACTTC. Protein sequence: CSVERAGGLETQYF. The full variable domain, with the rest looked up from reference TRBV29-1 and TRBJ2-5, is SAVISQKPSRDICQRGTSLTIQCQVDSQVTMMFWYRQQPGQSLTLIATANQGSEATYESGFVIDKFPISRPNLTFSTLTVSNMSPEDSSIYLCSVERAGGLETQYFGPGTRLLVL.

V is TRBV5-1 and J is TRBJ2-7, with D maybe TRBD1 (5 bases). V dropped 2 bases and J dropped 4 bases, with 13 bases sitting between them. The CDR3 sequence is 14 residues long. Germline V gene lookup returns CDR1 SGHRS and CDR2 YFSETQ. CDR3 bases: TGCGCCAGCAGCTTTTCGGACACTTTGTACGAGCAGTACTTC. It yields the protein CASSFSDTLYEQYF. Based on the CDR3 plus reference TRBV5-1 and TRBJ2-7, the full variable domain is KAGVTQTPRYLIKTRGQQVTLSCSPISGHRSVSWYQQTPGQGLQFLFEYFSETQRNKGNFPGRFSGRQFSNSRSEMNVSTLELGDSALYLCASSFSDTLYEQYFGPGTRLTVT.

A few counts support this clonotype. The CDR3 loop reads CASSAGGRGYNEQFF. CDR3 sequence (DNA): TGTGCCAGCAGCGCGGGCGGGAGGGGATACAATGAGCAGTTCTTC. The chain employs TRBV14 and TRBJ2-1, with TRBD2 matching 9 bases. V shed 5 bases and J 4 bases; nucleotides not matched to a gene: 6. Germline V gives CDR1 SGHDN, CDR2 FVKESK. The CDR3 sequence is 15 residues long.

CDR3 in amino acids: CASSQNRQVRQETQYF. The CDR3 DNA sequence: TGCGCCAGCAGCCAAAATAGACAGGTCCGCCAAGAGACCCAGTACTTC. The chain employs TRBV4-1 and TRBJ2-5, with D perhaps TRBD1 (6 bases). The CDR3 length is 16 residues. V shed 2 bases and J shed 1 base, with 14 bases lying between them. Germline assignment: CDR1 MGHRA and CDR2 YSYEKL.

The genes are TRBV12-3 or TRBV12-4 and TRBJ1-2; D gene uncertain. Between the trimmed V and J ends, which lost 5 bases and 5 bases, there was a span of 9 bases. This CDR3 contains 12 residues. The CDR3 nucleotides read TGTGCCAGCAGTCAAACAGCGTATGGCTACACCTTC. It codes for CASSQTAYGYTF.

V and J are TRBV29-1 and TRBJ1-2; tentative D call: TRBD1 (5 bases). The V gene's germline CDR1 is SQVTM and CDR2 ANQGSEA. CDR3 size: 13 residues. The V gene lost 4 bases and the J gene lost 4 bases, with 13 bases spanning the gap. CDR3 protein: CSVARGMGYGYTF. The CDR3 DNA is TGCAGCGTTGCCCGGGGGATGGGCTATGGCTACACCTTC.

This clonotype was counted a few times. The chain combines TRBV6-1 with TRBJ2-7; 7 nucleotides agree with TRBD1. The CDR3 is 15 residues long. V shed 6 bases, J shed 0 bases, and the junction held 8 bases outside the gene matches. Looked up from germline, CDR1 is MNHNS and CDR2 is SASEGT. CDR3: CASRRTGRSSYEQYF. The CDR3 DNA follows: TGTGCCAGCAGAAGGACAGGCCGTAGCTCCTACGAGCAGTACTTC.

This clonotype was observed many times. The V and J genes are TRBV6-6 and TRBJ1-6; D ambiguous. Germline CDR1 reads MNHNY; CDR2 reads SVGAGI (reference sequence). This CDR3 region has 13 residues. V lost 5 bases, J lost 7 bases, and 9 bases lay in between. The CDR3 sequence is CASSLGLNSPLHF. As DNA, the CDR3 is TGTGCCAGCAGTCTGGGGTTAAATTCACCCCTCCACTTT.

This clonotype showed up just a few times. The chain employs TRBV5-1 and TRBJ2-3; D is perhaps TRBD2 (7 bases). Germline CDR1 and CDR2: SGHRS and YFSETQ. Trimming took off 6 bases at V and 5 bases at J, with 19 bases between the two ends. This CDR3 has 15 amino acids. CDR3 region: CASTYGGRPQDTQYF. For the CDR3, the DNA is TGCGCCAGCACCTACGGGGGGCGCCCCCAAGATACGCAGTATTTT.